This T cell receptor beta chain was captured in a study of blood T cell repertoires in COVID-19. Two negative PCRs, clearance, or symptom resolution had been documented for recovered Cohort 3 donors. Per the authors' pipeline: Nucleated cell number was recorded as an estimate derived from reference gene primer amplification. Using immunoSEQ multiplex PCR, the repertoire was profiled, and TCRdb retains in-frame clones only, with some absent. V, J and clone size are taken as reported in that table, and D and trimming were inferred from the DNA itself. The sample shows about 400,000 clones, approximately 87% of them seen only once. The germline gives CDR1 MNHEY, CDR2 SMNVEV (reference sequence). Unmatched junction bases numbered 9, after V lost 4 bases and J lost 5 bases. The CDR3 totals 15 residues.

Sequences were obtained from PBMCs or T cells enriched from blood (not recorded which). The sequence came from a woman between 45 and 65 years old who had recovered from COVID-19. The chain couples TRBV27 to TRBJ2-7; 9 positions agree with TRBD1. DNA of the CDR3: TGTGCCAGCAGTTCGGCGGGGACAGGGTCAAACGAGCAGTACTTC. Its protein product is CASSSAGTGSNEQYF.